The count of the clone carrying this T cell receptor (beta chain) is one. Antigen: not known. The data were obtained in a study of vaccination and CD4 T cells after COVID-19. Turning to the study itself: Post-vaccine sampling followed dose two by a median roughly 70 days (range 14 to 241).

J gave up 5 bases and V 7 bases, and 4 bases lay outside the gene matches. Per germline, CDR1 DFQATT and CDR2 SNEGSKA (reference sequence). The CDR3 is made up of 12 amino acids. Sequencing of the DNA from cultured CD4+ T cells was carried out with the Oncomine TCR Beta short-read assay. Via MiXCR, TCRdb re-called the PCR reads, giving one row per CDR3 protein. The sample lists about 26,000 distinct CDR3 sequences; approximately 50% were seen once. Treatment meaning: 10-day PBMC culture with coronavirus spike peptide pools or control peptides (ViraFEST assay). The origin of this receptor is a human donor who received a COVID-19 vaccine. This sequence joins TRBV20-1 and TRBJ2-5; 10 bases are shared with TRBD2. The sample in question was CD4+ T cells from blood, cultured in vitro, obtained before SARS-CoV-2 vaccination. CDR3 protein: CSVLAGEETQYF. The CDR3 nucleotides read TGCAGTGTTCTAGCGGGGGAGGAGACCCAGTACTTC.